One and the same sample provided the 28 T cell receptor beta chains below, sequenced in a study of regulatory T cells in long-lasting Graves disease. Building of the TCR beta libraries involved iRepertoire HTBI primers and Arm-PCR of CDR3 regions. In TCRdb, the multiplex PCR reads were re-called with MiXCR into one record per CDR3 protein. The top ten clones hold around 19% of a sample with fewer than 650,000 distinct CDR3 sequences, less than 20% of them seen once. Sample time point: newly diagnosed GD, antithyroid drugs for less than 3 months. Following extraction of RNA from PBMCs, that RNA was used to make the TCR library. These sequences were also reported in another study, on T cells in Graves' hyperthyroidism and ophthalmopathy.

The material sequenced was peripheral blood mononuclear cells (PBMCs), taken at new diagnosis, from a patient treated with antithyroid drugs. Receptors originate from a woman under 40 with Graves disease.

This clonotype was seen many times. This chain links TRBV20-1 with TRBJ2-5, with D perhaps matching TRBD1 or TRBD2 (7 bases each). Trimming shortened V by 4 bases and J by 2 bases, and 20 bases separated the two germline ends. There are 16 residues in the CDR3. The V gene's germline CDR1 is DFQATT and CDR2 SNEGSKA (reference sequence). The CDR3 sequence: CSATLTGRGIQETQYF. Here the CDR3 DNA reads TGCAGTGCTACTTTGACAGGGCGGGGGATTCAAGAGACCCAGTACTTC.

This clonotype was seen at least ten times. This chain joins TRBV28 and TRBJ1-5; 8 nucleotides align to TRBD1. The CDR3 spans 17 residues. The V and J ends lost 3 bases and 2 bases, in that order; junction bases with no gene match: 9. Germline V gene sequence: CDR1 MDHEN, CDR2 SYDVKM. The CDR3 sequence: CASSFPPGGGGNQPQHF. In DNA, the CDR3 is TGTGCCAGCAGTTTCCCTCCAGGGGGCGGGGGCAATCAGCCCCAGCATTTT.

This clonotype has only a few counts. The CDR3 DNA is TGTGCCAGCAGCCAGACAGAGTTAACCGCAACTAATGAAAAACTGTTTTTT. It specifies CASSQTELTATNEKLFF. The genes are TRBV14 and TRBJ1-4; D perhaps matches TRBD1 (5 bases). With 3 bases removed from V and 0 bases from J, the gap between germline ends came to 14 bases. The CDR3 consists of 17 residues. Looked up from germline, CDR1 is SGHDN and CDR2 is FVKESK.

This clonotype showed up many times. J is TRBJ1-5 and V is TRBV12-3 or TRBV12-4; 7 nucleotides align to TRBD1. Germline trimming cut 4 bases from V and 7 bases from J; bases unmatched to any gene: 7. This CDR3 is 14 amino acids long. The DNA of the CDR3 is TGTGCCAGCAGTTCCGGACAGGCCGGGCAGCCCCAGCATTTT. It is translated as CASSSGQAGQPQHF.

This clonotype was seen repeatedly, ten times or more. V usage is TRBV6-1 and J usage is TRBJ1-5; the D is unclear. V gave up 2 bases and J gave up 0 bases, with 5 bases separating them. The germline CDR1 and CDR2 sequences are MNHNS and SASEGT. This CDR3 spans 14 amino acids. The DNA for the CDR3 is TGTGCCAGCAGTGAACAGATTAGCAATCAGCCCCAGCATTTT. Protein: CASSEQISNQPQHF.

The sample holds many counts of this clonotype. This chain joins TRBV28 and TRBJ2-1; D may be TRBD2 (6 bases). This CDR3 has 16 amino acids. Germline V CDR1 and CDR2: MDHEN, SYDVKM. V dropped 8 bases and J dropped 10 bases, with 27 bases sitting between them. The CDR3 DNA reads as TGTGCCAGCCCCCCAGTCGGGACTCCTAGTAGTTCAGAGCAGTTCTTC. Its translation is CASPPVGTPSSSEQFF.

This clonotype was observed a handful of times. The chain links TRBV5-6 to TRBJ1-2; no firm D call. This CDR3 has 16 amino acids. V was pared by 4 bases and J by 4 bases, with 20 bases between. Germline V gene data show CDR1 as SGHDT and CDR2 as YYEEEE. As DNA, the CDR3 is TGTGCCAGCAGCCCGATGCGCTCGGGAGCGGGCTATGGCTACACCTTC. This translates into CASSPMRSGAGYGYTF.

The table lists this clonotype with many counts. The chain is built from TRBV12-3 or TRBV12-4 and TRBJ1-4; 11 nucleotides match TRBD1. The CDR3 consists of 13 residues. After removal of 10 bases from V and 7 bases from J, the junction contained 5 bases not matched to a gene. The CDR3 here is CATKGQGVEKLFF. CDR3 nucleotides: TGTGCCACCAAGGGACAGGGGGTTGAAAAACTGTTTTTT.

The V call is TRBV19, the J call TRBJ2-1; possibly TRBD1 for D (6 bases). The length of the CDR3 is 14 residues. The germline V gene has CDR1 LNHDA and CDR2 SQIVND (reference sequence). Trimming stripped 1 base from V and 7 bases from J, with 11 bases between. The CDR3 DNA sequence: TGTGCCAGTAGTATAGTCACAGGGTTAAATGAGCAGTTCTTC. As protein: CASSIVTGLNEQFF.

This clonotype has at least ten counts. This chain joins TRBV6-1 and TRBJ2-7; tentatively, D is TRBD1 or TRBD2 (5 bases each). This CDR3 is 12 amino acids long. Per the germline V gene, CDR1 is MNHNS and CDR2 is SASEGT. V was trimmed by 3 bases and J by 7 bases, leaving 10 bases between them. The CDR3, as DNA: TGTGCCAGCAGTGAGGGGACCTTTGAGCAGTACTTC. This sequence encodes CASSEGTFEQYF.

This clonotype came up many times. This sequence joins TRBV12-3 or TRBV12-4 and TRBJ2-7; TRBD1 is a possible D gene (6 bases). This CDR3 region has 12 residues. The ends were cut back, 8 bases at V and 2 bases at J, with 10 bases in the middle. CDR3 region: CASARGTYEQYF. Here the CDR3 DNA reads TGTGCCAGCGCGAGGGGGACCTACGAGCAGTACTTC.

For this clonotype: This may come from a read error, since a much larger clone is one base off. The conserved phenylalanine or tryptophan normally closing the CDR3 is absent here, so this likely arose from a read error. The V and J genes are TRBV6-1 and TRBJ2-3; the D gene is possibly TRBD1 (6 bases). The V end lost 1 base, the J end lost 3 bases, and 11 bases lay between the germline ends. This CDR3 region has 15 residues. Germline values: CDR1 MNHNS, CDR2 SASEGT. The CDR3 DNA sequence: TGTGCCAGCAGTGAAGGGCAGGGGAGTACAGATACGCAGTATCTT. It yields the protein CASSEGQGSTDTQYL.

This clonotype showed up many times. The CDR3 DNA sequence: TGTGCCAGCGGTTACCGGGACAGGGGTAACGATGAGCAGTTCTTC. This codes for CASGYRDRGNDEQFF. This rearrangement joins TRBV28 to TRBJ2-1; 10 bases agree with TRBD1. Germline trimming cut 8 bases from V and 8 bases from J; bases unmatched to any gene: 12. The CDR3 totals 15 residues. Germline loops: CDR1 MDHEN, CDR2 SYDVKM. The full variable domain, completed using reference TRBV28 and TRBJ2-1, is DVKVTQSSRYLVKRTGEKVFLECVQDMDHENMFWYRQDPGLGLRLIYFSYDVKMKEKGDIPEGYSVSREKKERFSLILESASTNQTSMYLCASGYRDRGNDEQFFGPGTRLTVL.

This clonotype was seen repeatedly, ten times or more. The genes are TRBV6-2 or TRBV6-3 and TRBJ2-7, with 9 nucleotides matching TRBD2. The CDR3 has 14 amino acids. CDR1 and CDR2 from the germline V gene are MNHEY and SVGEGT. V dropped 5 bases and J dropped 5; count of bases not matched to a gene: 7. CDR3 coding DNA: TGTGCCAGCAGTGAAAAGACTAGCGGAAACGAGCAGTACTTC. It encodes CASSEKTSGNEQYF.

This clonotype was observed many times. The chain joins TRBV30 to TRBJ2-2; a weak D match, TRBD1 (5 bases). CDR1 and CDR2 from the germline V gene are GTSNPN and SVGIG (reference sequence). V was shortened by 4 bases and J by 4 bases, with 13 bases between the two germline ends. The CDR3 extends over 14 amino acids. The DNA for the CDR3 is TGTGCCTGGAAGGGGCTCCCGGGCACCGGGGAGCTGTTTTTT. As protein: CAWKGLPGTGELFF.

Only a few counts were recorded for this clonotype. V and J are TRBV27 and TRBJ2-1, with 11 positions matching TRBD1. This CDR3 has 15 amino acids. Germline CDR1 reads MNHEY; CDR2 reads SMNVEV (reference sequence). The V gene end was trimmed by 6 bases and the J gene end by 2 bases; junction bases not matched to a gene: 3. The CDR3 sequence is CASSMGQGAYNEQFF. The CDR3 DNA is TGTGCCAGCAGCATGGGACAGGGGGCCTACAATGAGCAGTTCTTC.

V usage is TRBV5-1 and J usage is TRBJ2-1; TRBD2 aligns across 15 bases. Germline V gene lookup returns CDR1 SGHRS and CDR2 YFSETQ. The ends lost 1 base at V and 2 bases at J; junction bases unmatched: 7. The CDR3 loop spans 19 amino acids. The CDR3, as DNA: TGCGCCAGCAGCTTGTCGGGACTAGCGGGAGGCTACCCCTACAATGAGCAGTTCTTC. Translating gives CASSLSGLAGGYPYNEQFF.

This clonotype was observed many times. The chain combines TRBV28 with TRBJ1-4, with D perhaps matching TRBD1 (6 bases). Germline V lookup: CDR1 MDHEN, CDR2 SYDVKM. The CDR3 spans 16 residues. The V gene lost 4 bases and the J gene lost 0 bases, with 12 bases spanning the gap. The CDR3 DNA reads TGTGCCAGCAGTTCACACGCAGGGGCAACTAATGAAAAACTGTTTTTT. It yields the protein CASSSHAGATNEKLFF.

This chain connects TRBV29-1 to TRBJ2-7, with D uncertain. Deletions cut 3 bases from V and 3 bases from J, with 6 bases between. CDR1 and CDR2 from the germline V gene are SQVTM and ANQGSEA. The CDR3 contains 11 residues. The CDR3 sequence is CSVDVGYEQYF. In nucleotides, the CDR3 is TGCAGCGTTGACGTGGGCTACGAGCAGTACTTC.

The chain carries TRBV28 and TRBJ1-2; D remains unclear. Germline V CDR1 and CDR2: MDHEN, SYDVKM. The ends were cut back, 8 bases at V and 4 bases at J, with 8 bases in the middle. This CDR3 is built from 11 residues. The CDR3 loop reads CASRWAYGYTF. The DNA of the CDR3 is TGTGCCAGCCGCTGGGCCTATGGCTACACCTTC.

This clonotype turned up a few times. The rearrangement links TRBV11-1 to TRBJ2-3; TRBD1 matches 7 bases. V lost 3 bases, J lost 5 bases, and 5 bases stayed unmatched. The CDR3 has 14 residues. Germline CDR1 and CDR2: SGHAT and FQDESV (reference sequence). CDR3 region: CASSFRDSLDTQYF. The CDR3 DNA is TGTGCCAGCAGCTTTCGGGACAGCCTAGATACGCAGTATTTT.

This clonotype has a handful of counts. This chain's CDR3 is CASSWPNSPLHF. In DNA form, the CDR3 reads TGTGCCAGCAGCTGGCCTAATTCACCCCTCCACTTT. The chain employs TRBV27 and TRBJ1-6; D not certain. In germline, CDR1 is MNHEY, CDR2 SMNVEV (reference sequence). This CDR3 region has 12 residues. V lost 6 bases, J lost 6 bases, and 6 bases lay in between.

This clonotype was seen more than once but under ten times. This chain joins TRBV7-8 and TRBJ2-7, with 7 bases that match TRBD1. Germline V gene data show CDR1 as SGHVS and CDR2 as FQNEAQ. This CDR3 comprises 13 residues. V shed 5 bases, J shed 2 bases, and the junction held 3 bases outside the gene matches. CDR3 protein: CASSGTAPYEQYF. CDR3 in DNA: TGTGCCAGCAGCGGGACAGCACCCTACGAGCAGTACTTC.

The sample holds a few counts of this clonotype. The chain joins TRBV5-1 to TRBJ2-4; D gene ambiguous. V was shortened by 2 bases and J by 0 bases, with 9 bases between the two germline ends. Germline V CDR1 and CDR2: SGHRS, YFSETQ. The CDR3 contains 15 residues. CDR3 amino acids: CASSLGTIAKNIQYF. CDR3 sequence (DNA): TGCGCCAGCAGCTTAGGAACTATAGCCAAAAACATTCAGTACTTC.

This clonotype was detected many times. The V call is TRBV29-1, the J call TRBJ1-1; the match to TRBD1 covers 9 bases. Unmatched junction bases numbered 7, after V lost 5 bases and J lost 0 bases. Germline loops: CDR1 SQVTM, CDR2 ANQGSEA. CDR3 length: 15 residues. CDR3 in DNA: TGCAGCGTTCGGGGACAGGGCGTCATGAACACTGAAGCTTTCTTT. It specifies CSVRGQGVMNTEAFF.

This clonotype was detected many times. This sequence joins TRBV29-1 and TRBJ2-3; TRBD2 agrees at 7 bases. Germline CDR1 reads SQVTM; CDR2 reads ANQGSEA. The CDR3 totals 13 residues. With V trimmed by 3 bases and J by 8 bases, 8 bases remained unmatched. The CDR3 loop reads CSVDLAGAGTQYF. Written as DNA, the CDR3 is TGCAGCGTTGATCTTGCGGGAGCCGGTACGCAGTATTTT.

Written as DNA, the CDR3 is TGTGCCAGCAGCTTATTTGGGGTATCGGGGGCCAACGTCCTGACTTTC. Protein sequence: CASSLFGVSGANVLTF. The chain combines TRBV5-6 with TRBJ2-6, with no clear D. V dropped 2 bases and J dropped 4 bases, with 13 bases sitting between them. CDR3 length equals 16 residues. Germline V CDR1 and CDR2: SGHDT, YYEEEE.

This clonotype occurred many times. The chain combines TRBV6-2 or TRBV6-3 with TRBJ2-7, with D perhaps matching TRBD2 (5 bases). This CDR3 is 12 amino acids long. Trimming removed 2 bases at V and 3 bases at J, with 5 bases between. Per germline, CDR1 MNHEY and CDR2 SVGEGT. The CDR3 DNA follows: TGTGCCAGCAGTTACGAGGGCTACGAGCAGTACTTC. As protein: CASSYEGYEQYF.